This is a list of T cell receptor beta chains from one sample in a study of T cell responses to AZD1222 COVID-19 vaccine. Only in-frame clones appear in the TCRdb table, and some are missing; sequencing was by immunoSEQ multiplex PCR. The table shows over 110,000 clones, with approximately 87% occurring only once. This specimen consisted of peripheral blood, obtained 28 days after the second AZD1222 dose. The source of these receptors is an adult who received the AZD1222 COVID-19 vaccine. Each CDR3 is given with its conserved first and last residue. The order of the fields is V gene, J gene, CDR3 protein.

V gene: TRBV14; J gene: TRBJ2-3; CDR3 protein: CASSQIAGGPINTQYF
V gene: TRBV6-2/TRBV6-3; J gene: TRBJ1-5; CDR3 protein: CASSYLTTPGQGSNQPQHF
V gene: TRBV14; J gene: TRBJ1-4; CDR3 protein: CASSLGDRAREKLFF
V gene: TRBV12-3/TRBV12-4; J gene: TRBJ2-6; CDR3 protein: CASRDSGANVLTF
V gene: TRBV28; J gene: TRBJ1-4; CDR3 protein: CASKEGLGKLFF
V gene: TRBV30; J gene: TRBJ1-5; CDR3 protein: CAWSYRGTQPQHF
V gene: TRBV18; J gene: TRBJ1-6; CDR3 protein: CASSPPGGTGSPLHF
V gene: TRBV28; J gene: TRBJ1-6; CDR3 protein: CASSSPAKTGNSYNSPLHF
V gene: TRBV9; J gene: TRBJ2-3; CDR3 protein: CASSVGGSEDTQYF
V gene: TRBV19; J gene: TRBJ1-3; CDR3 protein: CASTTGSGNTIYF
V gene: TRBV28; J gene: TRBJ2-7; CDR3 protein: CASSLPLGLAYSYEQYF
V gene: TRBV2; J gene: TRBJ2-3; CDR3 protein: CASSEQLEGADTQYF
V gene: TRBV29-1; J gene: TRBJ1-1; CDR3 protein: CSGDRGSNTEAFF
V gene: TRBV5-1; J gene: TRBJ1-2; CDR3 protein: CASSPGQGKGVDGYTF
V gene: TRBV5-1; J gene: TRBJ1-6; CDR3 protein: CASSLAGQSNSPLHF
V gene: TRBV29-1; J gene: TRBJ2-1; CDR3 protein: CSVESPQRASYNEQFF
V gene: TRBV6-4; J gene: TRBJ2-2; CDR3 protein: CASSQSGNTGELFF
V gene: TRBV24-1; J gene: TRBJ2-6; CDR3 protein: CATSEGAGANVLTF
V gene: TRBV9; J gene: TRBJ2-2; CDR3 protein: CASSVQVHSGFGSTGELFF
V gene: TRBV15; J gene: TRBJ2-5; CDR3 protein: CATSRDGTEETQYF
V gene: TRBV10-3; J gene: TRBJ1-5; CDR3 protein: CAISRGQGDQPQHF
V gene: TRBV21-1; J gene: TRBJ1-6; CDR3 protein: CASSKEPRGGQAANSPLHF
V gene: TRBV5-5; J gene: TRBJ1-2; CDR3 protein: CASSPELGTGYNYGYTF
V gene: TRBV6-5; J gene: TRBJ2-1; CDR3 protein: CASRLGNEQFF
V gene: TRBV10-3; J gene: TRBJ1-4; CDR3 protein: CAIRAGTENEKLFF
V gene: TRBV4-1; J gene: TRBJ1-3; CDR3 protein: CASSPWANPGNTIYF
V gene: TRBV3-1/TRBV3-2; J gene: TRBJ1-1; CDR3 protein: CASSPEGAGMNTEAFF
V gene: TRBV7-8; J gene: TRBJ1-5; CDR3 protein: CASSLGGTHQPQHF
V gene: TRBV7-2; J gene: TRBJ2-7; CDR3 protein: CASSASGRKSYEQYF
V gene: TRBV7-9; J gene: TRBJ2-1; CDR3 protein: CASSPLGGGASNEQFF
V gene: TRBV6-5; J gene: TRBJ1-1; CDR3 protein: CASSYRNTEAFF
V gene: TRBV7-6; J gene: TRBJ2-1; CDR3 protein: CASSSLPGQAVDEQFF
V gene: TRBV28; J gene: TRBJ1-5; CDR3 protein: CASSLAGSFRTQHF
V gene: TRBV28; J gene: TRBJ1-2; CDR3 protein: CASSGTEYGYTF
V gene: TRBV6-5; J gene: TRBJ2-7; CDR3 protein: CASSRAESSYEQYF
V gene: TRBV2; J gene: TRBJ1-5; CDR3 protein: CASRQGAKVMSNQPQHF
V gene: TRBV28; J gene: TRBJ2-7; CDR3 protein: CASSQDSYSDEQYF
V gene: TRBV7-2; J gene: TRBJ1-4; CDR3 protein: CASSLDSGMGLKLFF
V gene: TRBV5-6; J gene: TRBJ2-3; CDR3 protein: CASSYPDPTDTQYF
V gene: TRBV30; J gene: TRBJ1-4; CDR3 protein: CAWRPIRDRVTEKLFF
V gene: TRBV4-1; J gene: TRBJ1-4; CDR3 protein: CASSETGRMKRLFF
V gene: TRBV9; J gene: TRBJ2-7; CDR3 protein: CASSLGGRSYEQYF
V gene: TRBV15; J gene: TRBJ2-7; CDR3 protein: CATSRDSLSSYEQYF
V gene: TRBV12-3/TRBV12-4; J gene: TRBJ1-5; CDR3 protein: CASTPMGNQPQHF
V gene: TRBV4-1; J gene: TRBJ2-1; CDR3 protein: CASSHTGTGSHNEQFF
V gene: TRBV6-2/TRBV6-3; J gene: TRBJ1-5; CDR3 protein: CASSLLRDYYSNQPQHF
V gene: TRBV30; J gene: TRBJ1-5; CDR3 protein: CAWSVSGRGKDQPQHF
V gene: TRBV2; J gene: TRBJ2-1; CDR3 protein: CASLTEQGAPSNEQFF
V gene: TRBV29-1; J gene: TRBJ2-7; CDR3 protein: CSVDGGTGLHEQYF
V gene: TRBV20-1; J gene: TRBJ1-4; CDR3 protein: CSASGQGAGEKLFF
V gene: TRBV10-3; J gene: TRBJ1-5; CDR3 protein: CAISDGQFSNQPQHF
V gene: TRBV5-1; J gene: TRBJ2-7; CDR3 protein: CASSLASWSAYEQYF
V gene: TRBV7-8; J gene: TRBJ2-5; CDR3 protein: CASSLGGTQETQYF
V gene: TRBV28; J gene: TRBJ1-6; CDR3 protein: CASSSVIQGAGSYNSPLHF
V gene: TRBV4-1; J gene: TRBJ2-4; CDR3 protein: CASSQQGAAKNIQYF
V gene: TRBV11-3; J gene: TRBJ2-2; CDR3 protein: CASSLSSGDISTGELFF
V gene: TRBV6-5; J gene: TRBJ1-2; CDR3 protein: CASRKDRGLDYGYTF
V gene: TRBV6-6; J gene: TRBJ2-5; CDR3 protein: CASSYYDQETQYF
V gene: TRBV14; J gene: TRBJ1-6; CDR3 protein: CASSPGTLSGALHF
V gene: TRBV29-1; J gene: TRBJ1-1; CDR3 protein: CSVAGPMNTEAFF